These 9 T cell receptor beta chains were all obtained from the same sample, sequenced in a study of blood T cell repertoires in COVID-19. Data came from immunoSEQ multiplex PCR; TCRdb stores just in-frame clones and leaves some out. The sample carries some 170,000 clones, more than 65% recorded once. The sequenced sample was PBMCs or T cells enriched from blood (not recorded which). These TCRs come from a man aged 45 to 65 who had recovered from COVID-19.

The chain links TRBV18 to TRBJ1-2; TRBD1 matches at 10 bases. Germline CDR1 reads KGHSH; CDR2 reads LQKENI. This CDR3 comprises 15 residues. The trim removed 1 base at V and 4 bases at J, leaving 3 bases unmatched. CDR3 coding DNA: TGTGCCAGCTCACCACAAGACAGGGGGCTCTATGGCTACACCTTC. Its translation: CASSPQDRGLYGYTF. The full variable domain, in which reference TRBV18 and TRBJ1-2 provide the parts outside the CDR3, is NAGVMQNPRHLVRRRGQEARLRCSPMKGHSHVYWYRQLPEEGLKFMVYLQKENIIDESGMPKERFSAEFPKEGPSILRIQQVVRGDSAAYFCASSPQDRGLYGYTFGSGTRLTVV.

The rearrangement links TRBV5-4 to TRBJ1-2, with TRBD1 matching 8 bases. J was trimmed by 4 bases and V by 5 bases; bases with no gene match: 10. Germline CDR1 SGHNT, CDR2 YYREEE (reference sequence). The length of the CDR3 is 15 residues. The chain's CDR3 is CASRDRGGPGYGYTF. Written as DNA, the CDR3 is TGTGCCAGCAGAGACAGGGGAGGTCCGGGCTATGGCTACACCTTC.

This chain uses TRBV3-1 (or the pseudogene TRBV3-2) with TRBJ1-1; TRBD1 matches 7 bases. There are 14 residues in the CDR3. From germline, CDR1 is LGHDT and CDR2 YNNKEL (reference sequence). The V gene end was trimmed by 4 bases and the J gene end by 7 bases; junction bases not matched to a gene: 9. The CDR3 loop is CASSPGQRRGEAFF. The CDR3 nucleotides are TGTGCCAGCAGCCCGGGACAGAGAAGAGGTGAAGCTTTCTTT.

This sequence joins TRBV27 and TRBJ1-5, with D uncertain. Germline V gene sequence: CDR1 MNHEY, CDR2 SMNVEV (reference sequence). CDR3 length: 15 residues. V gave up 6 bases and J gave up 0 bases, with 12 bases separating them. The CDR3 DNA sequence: TGTGCCAGCAGCAAATTCAGGTATAGCAATCAGCCCCAGCATTTT. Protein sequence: CASSKFRYSNQPQHF.

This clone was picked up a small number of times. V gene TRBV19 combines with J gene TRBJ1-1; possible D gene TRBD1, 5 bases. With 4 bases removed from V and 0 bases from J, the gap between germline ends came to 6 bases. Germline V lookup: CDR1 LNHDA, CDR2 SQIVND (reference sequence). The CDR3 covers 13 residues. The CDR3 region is CASSKTVNTEAFF. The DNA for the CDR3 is TGTGCCAGTAGTAAGACAGTGAACACTGAAGCTTTCTTT. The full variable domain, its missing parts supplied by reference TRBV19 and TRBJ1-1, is DGGITQSPKYLFRKEGQNVTLSCEQNLNHDAMYWYRQDPGQGLRLIYYSQIVNDFQKGDIAEGYSVSREKKESFPLTVTSAQKNPTAFYLCASSKTVNTEAFFGQGTRLTVV.

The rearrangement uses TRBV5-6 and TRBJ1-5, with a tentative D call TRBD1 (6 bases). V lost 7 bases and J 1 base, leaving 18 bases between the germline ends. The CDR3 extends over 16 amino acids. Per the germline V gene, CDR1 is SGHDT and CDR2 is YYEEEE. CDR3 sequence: CASRTGGGQSNQPQHF. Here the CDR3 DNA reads TGTGCCAGCCGAACGGGAGGGGGTCAGAGCAATCAGCCCCAGCATTTT. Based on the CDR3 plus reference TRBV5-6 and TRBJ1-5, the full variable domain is DAGVTQSPTHLIKTRGQQVTLRCSPKSGHDTVSWYQQALGQGPQFIFQYYEEEERQRGNFPDRFSGHQFPNYSSELNVNALLLGDSALYLCASRTGGGQSNQPQHFGDGTRLSIL.

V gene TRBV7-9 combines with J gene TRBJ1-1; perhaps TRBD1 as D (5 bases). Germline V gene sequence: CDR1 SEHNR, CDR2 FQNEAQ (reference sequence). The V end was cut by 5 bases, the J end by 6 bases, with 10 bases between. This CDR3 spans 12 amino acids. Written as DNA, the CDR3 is TGTGCCAGCAGCGCTAGGGGTTCTGAAGCTTTCTTT. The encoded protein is CASSARGSEAFF. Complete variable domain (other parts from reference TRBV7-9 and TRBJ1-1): DTGVSQNPRHKITKRGQNVTFRCDPISEHNRLYWYRQTLGQGPEFLTYFQNEAQLEKSRLLSDRFSAERPKGSFSTLEIQRTEQGDSAMYLCASSARGSEAFFGQGTRLTVV.

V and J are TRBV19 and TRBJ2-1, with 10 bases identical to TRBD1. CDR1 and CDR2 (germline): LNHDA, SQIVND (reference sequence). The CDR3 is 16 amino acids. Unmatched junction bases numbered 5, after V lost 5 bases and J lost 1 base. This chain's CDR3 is CASSRTGQGSYNEQFF. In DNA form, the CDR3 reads TGTGCCAGTAGTCGTACGGGACAGGGGTCCTACAATGAGCAGTTCTTC.

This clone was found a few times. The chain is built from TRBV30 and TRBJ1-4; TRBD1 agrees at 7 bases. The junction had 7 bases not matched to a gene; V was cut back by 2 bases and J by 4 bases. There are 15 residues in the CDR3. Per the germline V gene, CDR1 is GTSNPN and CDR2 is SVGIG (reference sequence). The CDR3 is CAWSPKDRYNEKLFF. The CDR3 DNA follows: TGTGCCTGGAGTCCCAAGGACAGGTATAATGAAAAACTGTTTTTT.